Only one count was recorded for the clone carrying this T cell receptor (beta chain). This specimen comes from a study of lymphopenia after photon versus proton radiotherapy. The germline V gene encodes CDR1 SGHRS and CDR2 YFSETQ. The CDR3 contains 13 residues. V lost 4 bases, J lost 6 bases, and 11 bases lay in between. Method: immunoSEQ multiplex PCR; TCRdb's copy keeps in-frame clones and lacks some. The data hold about 35,000 clones, with about 94% observed a single time. The source of this sequence is a man aged 55 to 69 with cholangiocarcinoma. This specimen consisted of peripheral blood, obtained from a patient treated with photon-based radiotherapy. J is TRBJ2-1 and V is TRBV5-1; a possible D gene is TRBD1 (5 bases). Written as DNA, the CDR3 is TGCGCCAGCAGCGGACAAACTGCCAATGAGCAGTTCTTC. This sequence encodes CASSGQTANEQFF.